Below are 5 T cell receptor beta chains sequenced from a single sample in a study of shared clonotypes between healthy human individuals. Sequencing used immunoSEQ multiplex PCR; TCRdb keeps in-frame clones, though not all of them. The sample lists around 2.5 million clones; over 85% were seen once. Source material: naive CD4+ T cells from PBMCs. Subset noted: CD45RA+ positively selected. The source of these receptors is a man younger than 35 in good health. Some clones in this sample may be carry-over from other donors' samples.

V is TRBV6-1 and J is TRBJ2-3, with D possibly being TRBD2 (5 bases). The ends were cut back, 3 bases at V and 1 base at J, with 14 bases in the middle. The CDR3 has 16 residues. Germline CDR1 and CDR2: MNHNS and SASEGT. CDR3 in DNA: TGTGCCAGCAGTGAGGGAAGCGGCCCAGGCACAGATACGCAGTATTTT. Its translation: CASSEGSGPGTDTQYF.

This clone was seen once. Its ends do not fully match the called genes, so a read error is possible. The chain carries TRBV6-5 and TRBJ2-2, with a weak D call TRBD2 (6 bases). This CDR3 has 13 residues. From germline, CDR1 is MNHEY and CDR2 SVGAGI. CDR3 nucleotides: TGTGCCAGCAGTTACTGGCGCACCGGGGGGCTGTTTTTT. Translating gives CASSYWRTGGLFF.

This chain connects TRBV7-2 to TRBJ2-7; 10 positions match TRBD2. Germline assignment: CDR1 SGHTA and CDR2 FQGNSA. This CDR3 comprises 17 residues. J lost 5 bases, V lost 4 bases, and 14 bases had no gene match. CDR3 bases: TGTGCCAGCAGCTCCCCGGGTTGGGCTAGCGGGAGTGACGAGCAGTACTTC. Protein sequence: CASSSPGWASGSDEQYF. The complete variable domain, with remaining parts taken from reference TRBV7-2 and TRBJ2-7, reads GAGVSQSPSNKVTEKGKDVELRCDPISGHTALYWYRQSLGQGLEFLIYFQGNSAPDKSGLPSDRFSAERTGGSVSTLTIQRTQQEDSAVYLCASSSPGWASGSDEQYFGPGTRLTVT.

As regards this clone: Other DNA sequences within the sample encode an identical CDR3. The chain uses TRBV5-1 and TRBJ2-1, with 10 bases matching TRBD2. Germline V CDR1 and CDR2: SGHRS, YFSETQ. The junction had 6 bases not matched to a gene; V was cut back by 2 bases and J by 7 bases. The CDR3 contains 15 residues. The DNA of the CDR3 is TGCGCCAGCAGCTTTCTAGCGGGAGCTTCGAATGAGCAGTTCTTC. Amino acid sequence: CASSFLAGASNEQFF.

A word on this clone: A read error may be the cause here, since a much bigger clone is one base away. This CDR3 is also generated by other DNA sequences in the sample. V gene TRBV7-7 combines with J gene TRBJ2-5; no reliable D call. This CDR3 is built from 11 residues. CDR1 SSHAT and CDR2 FNYEAQ come from the germline V gene (reference sequence). V lost 4 bases and J lost 2, with 2 bases in between. CDR3 amino acids: CASSSQETQYF. CDR3 nucleotides: TGTGCCAGCAGCTCGCAAGAGACCCAGTACTTC.